This TCR beta chain originates from a study of cytomegalovirus exposure and HLA in healthy donors. Overall study: As an earlier analysis found, about 190 million T cells yielded 117 million unique TCR beta sequences.

Germline assignment: CDR1 SGHVS and CDR2 FQNEAQ. Trimming pared 4 bases from V and 10 bases from J, leaving 26 bases between. CDR3 length: 17 amino acids. Amplification used 60 Vbeta primers and 13 Jbeta primers. The data were produced by immunoSEQ multiplex PCR, yet TCRdb's version contains in-frame clones alone and is incomplete. The sample lists around 160,000 clones; 77% were seen once. This clone was found a few times. The antigen remains unidentified. The study's findings and limits: The analysis excluded some indistinguishable V segments, including TRBV6-2 and TRBV6-3.

The sample comprised PBMCs. The chain carries TRBV7-8 and TRBJ1-5; the D is unclear. This TCR came from a male donor in good health and CMV-seropositive. The CDR3 spells CASSSRLDSGRSHPQHF. DNA of the CDR3: TGTGCCAGCAGCTCACGTTTGGATTCCGGGAGATCTCATCCCCAGCATTTT.